This T cell receptor (beta chain) was sequenced in a study of PD-1 blockade in classical Hodgkin lymphoma. Each patient experienced a relapse that followed autologous stem cell transplantation, and brentuximab vedotin exposure varied. The germline V gene encodes CDR1 SGHDT and CDR2 YYEEEE. The V end was cut by 0 bases, the J end by 6 bases, with 18 bases between. The CDR3 is 17 amino acids. Libraries were prepared by immunoSEQ multiplex PCR; TCRdb keeps only in-frame clonotypes and omits some of them. Of about 76,000 clones in the sample, roughly 89% were seen once. Of note for this clone: What it recognizes is unknown.

Study-wide findings and caveats: Differences between repertoires have undefined causes, possibly disease activity or prior therapy. Researchers reported that CD4+ TCR diversity, though not CD8+, rose significantly by C4D1. Before treatment, TCR diversity in newly diagnosed patients was reportedly lower than in healthy donors.

The genes are TRBV5-6 and TRBJ2-2; possibly TRBD2 for D (5 bases). This TCR came from a human donor with classical Hodgkin lymphoma. The sequencing used peripheral blood mononuclear cells (PBMCs), collected at baseline. CDR3 amino acids: CASSLVLRGGYAGELFF. CDR3 coding DNA: TGTGCCAGCAGCTTGGTTTTAAGAGGAGGCTACGCCGGGGAGCTGTTTTTT.